What follows describes a single T cell receptor beta chain. The antigen it recognizes is unknown. To determine HCMV serostatus, a commercial ELISA kit was used to detect HCMV-specific IgG in serum. Peripheral blood mononuclear cells were isolated from blood by Ficoll density gradient centrifugation. This sample was taken from a study of T cells expressing NK-cell markers (dated by TCRdb to the early 2020s). At the level of the whole study: TCR beta-chain repertoires were profiled in sorted CD3+CD56+NKG2C+, CD3+CD56+NKG2C- and CD3+CD56-NKG2C+ T-cell subsets from about 8 donors. Seven of the eight sequenced donors were HCMV-seropositive and one was HCMV-seronegative. All eight donors whose samples were sequenced were randomly selected healthy volunteers, three of them men and five women. The libraries were sequenced on Illumina HiSeq 2000/2500, MiSeq or NextSeq, producing 2 x 150 bp reads.

Sequencing took place on an Illumina HiSeq 2000. The TCR beta cDNA libraries were made using 5'RACE template switching, a step that added both a universal primer site and unique molecular identifiers. cDNA synthesis was primed from the TCR beta constant segment and was followed by two successive PCR amplification steps. Turning to the authors' computational methods: MIGEC was used to demultiplex reads and group the reads by UMI, and MiTCR was used to assemble and quantify clonotypes. To exclude erroneous sequences, any TCR cDNA sequence not supported by at least two reads was discarded. Downstream repertoire analysis used the tcR package, and clonotypes were matched across fractions by CDR3 nucleotide sequence plus V segment. VDJmatch was used to annotate antigen specificity against VDJdb, with one amino acid substitution in CDR3 allowed. One entry per CDR3 protein sequence results from the TCRdb reprocessing of the reads, with DNA left out. The authors' filters were not applied to this entry. This sample's table has entries for hundreds of thousands of distinct CDR3 sequences. The ten biggest clones cover roughly 5.2% of the sample.

Taken from cysteine to phenylalanine, the CDR3 has 14 residues. Nucleotide data are not available. Beyond this particular receptor, the publication reports: Whether the expanded NKG2C-expressing T cell clones were specific for HCMV antigens was left unclear. In several donors, the dominant CD3+CD56+NKG2C+ clonotypes were found to rank among the top 10 CD8+ clonotypes and to make up about 1.0-7.5% of CD8+ T cells. Those dominant clonotypes were again the most abundant among CD3+CD56-NKG2C+ cells in a few donors, at about 28.3-60.1%.

The rearranged chain carries TRBV12-3 or TRBV12-4 and TRBJ2-5; there is no DNA to check the TCRdb D call of TRBD1. This clonotype originated in a man aged 18 to 69 in good health. Sequencing was carried out using blood T cells: a sorted CD56 or NKG2C T cell subset, CD4+ or CD8+ T cells, or bulk PBMC T cells (not recorded which). CDR3 sequence: CASSLAAGWETQYF.